A single sample is the source of the 14 T cell receptor beta chains below, sequenced in a study of human T cells and chemical hapten exposure (dated by TCRdb to the early 2020s). Library prep was done by RACE. Sequencer: NextSeq 500. The public sequencing data were trimmed at Q25 with fastp and processed into clonotypes with MiXCR by TCRdb, which kept only in-frame beta chains. When rows share a CDR3 protein, they turn into one entry using the most common DNA and genes. The sample includes a few hundred thousand distinct CDR3 sequences, with about 9.4% observed a single time. The ten top clones hold 2% to 3% of the sample. Sample time point, as interpreted from the label and publication: pre-sensitization, week 0. The treatment or condition label, read with the paper, signifies: therapeutic diphenylcyclopropenone sensitization with weekly scalp DPC. This specimen was whole blood, taken in connection with sensitization to the hapten diphenylcyclopropenone (DPC). These receptors originate from a woman aged 40 to 50 with alopecia areata. Some clones in this sample may be carry-over from other donors' samples.

In its sample, this clonotype was seen a few times. This sequence joins TRBV7-9 and TRBJ1-3, with 9 bases matching TRBD1. In germline, CDR1 is SEHNR, CDR2 FQNEAQ (reference sequence). The CDR3 sequence is 15 residues long. J lost 4 bases, V lost 5 bases, and 6 bases had no gene match. The CDR3 coding sequence is TGTGCCAGCAGCACCTGGACAGGGGTCGGAAACACCATATATTTT. It codes for CASSTWTGVGNTIYF.

The J gene is TRBJ1-3, the V gene TRBV18; D remains unclear. The ends were cut back, 1 base at V and 0 bases at J, with 13 bases in the middle. The germline CDR1 and CDR2 sequences are KGHSH and LQKENI. The length of the CDR3 is 17 residues. The CDR3 protein is CASSPRVGRSSGNTIYF. DNA for the CDR3: TGTGCCAGCTCACCACGGGTCGGCCGAAGCTCTGGAAACACCATATATTTT.

This chain's CDR3 is CASNPGGTGDQPQHF. CDR3 DNA sequence: TGTGCCAGCAATCCCGGAGGCACGGGCGATCAGCCCCAGCATTTT. The chain has TRBV25-1 and TRBJ1-5, with no clear D. This CDR3 contains 15 residues. The germline V gene encodes CDR1 MGHDK and CDR2 SYGVNS. With 7 bases removed from V and 5 bases from J, the gap between germline ends came to 18 bases.

This clonotype was observed a handful of times. This sequence joins TRBV4-3 and TRBJ2-5, with TRBD1 identical over 8 bases. J was trimmed by 5 bases and V by 2 bases; bases with no gene match: 4. The CDR3 extends over 14 amino acids. Germline V gives CDR1 LGHNA, CDR2 YSLEER. This CDR3 reads CASSQTRQGETQYF. The CDR3 nucleotides are TGCGCCAGCAGCCAAACCAGACAGGGGGAGACCCAGTACTTC.

Only a few counts were recorded for this clonotype. V and J are TRBV10-3 and TRBJ1-1; D is uncertain. Trimming took 3 bases from V and 8 from J, leaving 10 bases between them. Germline lookup yields CDR1 ENHRY and CDR2 SYGVKD. The CDR3 is made up of 12 amino acids. The CDR3 region is CAISDPVKEAFF. In DNA form, the CDR3 reads TGTGCCATCAGTGATCCGGTTAAGGAAGCTTTCTTT.

This clonotype was found a few times. This chain joins TRBV18 and TRBJ1-6; D unclear. Germline V gene lookup returns CDR1 KGHSH and CDR2 LQKENI. V lost 2 bases, J lost 8 bases, and 7 bases lay in between. The CDR3 is 13 amino acids. The CDR3 DNA sequence: TGTGCCAGCTCACCATCCGTGGATTCACCCCTCCACTTT. Translation gives CASSPSVDSPLHF.

This clonotype has at least ten counts. V gene TRBV24-1 combines with J gene TRBJ2-3; D is possibly TRBD1 (6 bases). Trimming shortened V by 4 bases and J by 2 bases, and 12 bases separated the two germline ends. The germline V gene encodes CDR1 KGHDR and CDR2 SFDVKD. The CDR3 runs to 15 residues. CDR3 sequence reads: CATSDGQGLTDTQYF. CDR3 nucleotides: TGTGCCACCAGTGACGGTCAGGGGCTCACAGATACGCAGTATTTT.

This clonotype was seen only a few times. CDR3 nucleotides: TGTGCCAGCAGGGACGGGACACATAGCAATCAGCCCCAGCATTTT. This translates into CASRDGTHSNQPQHF. This chain links TRBV2 with TRBJ1-5, with D maybe TRBD1 (6 bases). Deletions cut 6 bases from V and 0 bases from J, with 12 bases between. The CDR3 is made up of 15 amino acids. CDR1 and CDR2 (germline): SNHLY, FYNNEI.

This clonotype was detected once. The chain couples TRBV10-3 to TRBJ2-2; 7 bases match TRBD1. CDR3 size: 15 residues. V gave up 10 bases and J gave up 4 bases; unmatched junction bases: 12. Germline V gene lookup returns CDR1 ENHRY and CDR2 SYGVKD. For the CDR3, the DNA is TGTGCCACCACCGGGCAACAGGGGAGCACCGGGGAGCTGTTTTTT. It is translated as CATTGQQGSTGELFF.

This clonotype was counted ten times or more. This chain connects TRBV5-1 to TRBJ1-2; 8 bases are shared with TRBD1. The length of the CDR3 is 15 residues. Germline V CDR1 and CDR2: SGHRS, YFSETQ. Trimming took 0 bases from V and 2 from J; bases not matched to a gene: 3. CDR3 sequence (DNA): TGCGCCAGCAGCTTGGCTCAGGGGGCGAACTATGGCTACACCTTC. Translated, it gives CASSLAQGANYGYTF.

This chain joins TRBV3-1 and TRBJ2-7, with D tentatively TRBD1 (5 bases). CDR1 and CDR2 from the germline V gene are LGHDT and YNNKEL (reference sequence). Trimming pared 1 base from V and 3 bases from J, leaving 13 bases between. The CDR3 spans 15 residues. The CDR3 nucleotides read TGTGCCAGCAGCCAAGGGGCAGGGTATTACTACGAGCAGTACTTC. It encodes CASSQGAGYYYEQYF.

Only a few counts were recorded for this clonotype. The chain uses TRBV6-5 and TRBJ2-2; perhaps TRBD1 as D (5 bases). The CDR3 consists of 17 residues. Germline CDR1 is MNHEY and CDR2 is SVGAGI. Deletions cut 0 bases from V and 0 bases from J, with 11 bases between. Here the CDR3 DNA reads TGTGCCAGCAGTTACTCGTCTGGCAGGGCGAACACCGGGGAGCTGTTTTTT. It yields the protein CASSYSSGRANTGELFF.

This clonotype was detected only a few times. Its ends do not fully match the called genes, so a read error is possible. The chain recombines TRBV3-1 with TRBJ1-3, with 7 positions matching TRBD1. The CDR3 totals 14 residues. Germline V gives CDR1 LGHDT, CDR2 YNNKEL (reference sequence). DNA for the CDR3: TGTGCCAGCAGCCTACAGGGGTACGGAAACACCACATATTTT. Its translation: CASSLQGYGNTTYF.

The chain employs TRBV18 and TRBJ2-3; D is ambiguous. The V gene lost 3 bases and the J gene lost 1 base, with 8 bases spanning the gap. This CDR3 spans 14 amino acids. Germline V gene sequence: CDR1 KGHSH, CDR2 LQKENI. CDR3 bases: TGTGCCAGCTCACCTCCCACCCGCACAGATACGCAGTATTTT. This gives the protein CASSPPTRTDTQYF.